This is a list of T cell receptor beta chains from one sample in a study of T-cell reconstitution after alpha-beta-depleted transplantation in children. TCRdb independently ran MiXCR on the PCR reads; one entry per CDR3 protein. The sample lists about 600,000 distinct CDR3 sequences; 10% to 15% were seen once. Specimen: PBMCs, mostly from graft donor cells, collected 360 days after TCRalphabeta/CD19-depleted stem cell transplant. Receptors originate from a male patient younger than 18 who had a stem cell transplant for acute myeloid leukemia, so the T cells may come from the graft donor. The CDR3 runs from the conserved cysteine through the conserved F or W. The order of the fields is V gene, D gene, J gene, clone size, CDR3 DNA, CDR3 protein. A D gene is named only where the DNA matches it firmly. Only some rows state a clone size, as once, few, many or a class for expanded clones.

v_gene: TRBV9
d_gene: NA
j_gene: TRBJ2-5
abundance: NA
CDR3nt: TGTGCCAGCAGTCTACACCAGGGAACCCCTGGGGAGACCCAGTACTTC
CDR3aa: CASSLHQGTPGETQYF

v_gene: TRBV4-3
d_gene: TRBD1
j_gene: TRBJ2-3
abundance: few
CDR3nt: TGCGCCAGCAGCCAAGATAGGACAGGGGGATACACAGATACGCAGTATTTT
CDR3aa: CASSQDRTGGYTDTQYF

v_gene: TRBV18
d_gene: NA
j_gene: TRBJ2-5
abundance: NA
CDR3nt: TGTGCCAGCTCACCACCCTTCGAGACCCAGTACTTC
CDR3aa: CASSPPFETQYF

v_gene: TRBV18
d_gene: NA
j_gene: TRBJ2-7
abundance: few
CDR3nt: TGTGCCAGCTCACTACGAAGACTTCCGGGACACCTTAAAGAGCAGTACTTC
CDR3aa: CASSLRRLPGHLKEQYF

v_gene: TRBV6-5
d_gene: NA
j_gene: TRBJ1-4
abundance: many
CDR3nt: TGTGCCAGCAGTTACTCGCAAGGGGTCGGTGAAAAACTGTTTTTT
CDR3aa: CASSYSQGVGEKLFF

v_gene: TRBV5-4
d_gene: TRBD2
j_gene: TRBJ2-7
abundance: NA
CDR3nt: TGTGCCAGCAGCTCGCCCCGTCTAGCGGGAGCCCCCTACGAGCAGTACTTC
CDR3aa: CASSSPRLAGAPYEQYF

v_gene: TRBV24-1
d_gene: NA
j_gene: TRBJ2-5
abundance: NA
CDR3nt: TGTGCCACCAGTAGGGGTCGGGCTTCAGAGACCCAGTACTTC
CDR3aa: CATSRGRASETQYF

v_gene: TRBV7-8
d_gene: TRBD2
j_gene: TRBJ2-1
abundance: few
CDR3nt: TGTGCCAGCAGTCCTACTAGCGGGATCGGCAATGAGCAGTTCTTC
CDR3aa: CASSPTSGIGNEQFF

v_gene: TRBV12-3/TRBV12-4
d_gene: NA
j_gene: TRBJ2-5
abundance: few
CDR3nt: TGTGCCAGCAGTTTTACGGGGACCCAGTACTTC
CDR3aa: CASSFTGTQYF

v_gene: TRBV6-5
d_gene: TRBD1
j_gene: TRBJ2-7
abundance: NA
CDR3nt: TGTGCCAGCAGCCTAATCCCGGGACAGTATAGGTCCGACGAGCAGTACTTC
CDR3aa: CASSLIPGQYRSDEQYF

v_gene: TRBV29-1
d_gene: NA
j_gene: TRBJ2-1
abundance: many
CDR3nt: TGCAGCGTTGGACTCAGGGCAGGCTACAATGAGCAGTTCTTC
CDR3aa: CSVGLRAGYNEQFF

v_gene: TRBV11-1
d_gene: NA
j_gene: TRBJ2-1
abundance: many
CDR3nt: TGTGCCAGCAGCTTGACTAGGAATGAGCAGTTCTTC
CDR3aa: CASSLTRNEQFF

v_gene: TRBV7-9
d_gene: TRBD1
j_gene: TRBJ1-1
abundance: few
CDR3nt: TGTGCCAGCAACCCGACAGGGGAAGCTTTCTTT
CDR3aa: CASNPTGEAFF

v_gene: TRBV12-3/TRBV12-4
d_gene: NA
j_gene: TRBJ2-7
abundance: many
CDR3nt: TGTGCCAGCACCCTTAGGGCGGGGTACGAGCAGTACTTC
CDR3aa: CASTLRAGYEQYF

v_gene: TRBV12-3/TRBV12-4
d_gene: TRBD1
j_gene: TRBJ2-7
abundance: NA
CDR3nt: TGTGCCAACAGACCCGGGACAGGGGTCTACGAGCAGTACTTC
CDR3aa: CANRPGTGVYEQYF

v_gene: TRBV28
d_gene: NA
j_gene: TRBJ2-5
abundance: NA
CDR3nt: TGTGCCAGCAGTCTGGACAGCCGGACCCAGTACTTC
CDR3aa: CASSLDSRTQYF

v_gene: TRBV12-3/TRBV12-4
d_gene: TRBD2
j_gene: TRBJ2-5
abundance: NA
CDR3nt: TGTGCCAGCAGTTCCGCCGGGACTAGCGGGGTACAAGAGACCCAGTACTTC
CDR3aa: CASSSAGTSGVQETQYF

v_gene: TRBV29-1
d_gene: NA
j_gene: TRBJ2-7
abundance: many
CDR3nt: TGCAGCGTTGGAGGGTACTCCTACGAGCAGTACTTC
CDR3aa: CSVGGYSYEQYF

v_gene: TRBV18
d_gene: NA
j_gene: TRBJ2-3
abundance: few
CDR3nt: TGTGCCAGCTCACCACATACAACAGATACGCAGTATTTT
CDR3aa: CASSPHTTDTQYF

v_gene: TRBV9
d_gene: TRBD2
j_gene: TRBJ2-2
abundance: few
CDR3nt: TGTGCCAGCAGCGTAGGGACTAGCCCAGAGCTGTTTTTT
CDR3aa: CASSVGTSPELFF

v_gene: TRBV4-2
d_gene: TRBD2
j_gene: TRBJ2-7
abundance: many
CDR3nt: TGTGCCAGCAGCCAAGAGACACTAGCGGGAGTGGCGTACTTC
CDR3aa: CASSQETLAGVAYF

v_gene: TRBV28
d_gene: NA
j_gene: TRBJ1-5
abundance: few
CDR3nt: TGTGCCAGCAGTTTAAAGGGGGACAAGCCCCAGCATTTT
CDR3aa: CASSLKGDKPQHF

v_gene: TRBV10-3
d_gene: NA
j_gene: TRBJ2-7
abundance: NA
CDR3nt: TGTGCCATCAGTGGGATCTCGTCGGGAGCTGGGGAGCAGTACTTC
CDR3aa: CAISGISSGAGEQYF

v_gene: TRBV27
d_gene: NA
j_gene: TRBJ2-1
abundance: NA
CDR3nt: TGTGCCAGCAGTTTATATCAGGGGGCGGGAGTAGGCAATGAGCAGTTCTTC
CDR3aa: CASSLYQGAGVGNEQFF

v_gene: TRBV7-9
d_gene: NA
j_gene: TRBJ1-1
abundance: few
CDR3nt: TGTGCCAGCAGCTTACCCCCTCTTTGGCGGGACACTGAAGCTTTCTTT
CDR3aa: CASSLPPLWRDTEAFF

v_gene: TRBV4-3
d_gene: NA
j_gene: TRBJ2-7
abundance: NA
CDR3nt: TGCGCCAGCAGCCAAGGAGCGTACTACGAGCAGTACTTC
CDR3aa: CASSQGAYYEQYF

v_gene: TRBV20-1
d_gene: TRBD2
j_gene: TRBJ2-3
abundance: many
CDR3nt: TGCAGTGCCTTGTGGGGGGGGACAGATACGCAGTATTTT
CDR3aa: CSALWGGTDTQYF

v_gene: TRBV27
d_gene: TRBD1
j_gene: TRBJ2-3
abundance: few
CDR3nt: TGTGCCAGCAGACGGACAGGGACCTCAACTAGCACAGATACGCAGTATTTT
CDR3aa: CASRRTGTSTSTDTQYF

v_gene: TRBV20-1
d_gene: TRBD2
j_gene: TRBJ2-7
abundance: many
CDR3nt: TGCAGTGCTAGAGTAACGGGAGGCCCTGGCGAGCAGTACTTC
CDR3aa: CSARVTGGPGEQYF

v_gene: TRBV11-3
d_gene: NA
j_gene: TRBJ2-2
abundance: NA
CDR3nt: TGTGCCAGCAGCTTAGGTACAGGGTATGCGACCGGGGAGCTGTTTTTT
CDR3aa: CASSLGTGYATGELFF

v_gene: TRBV19
d_gene: NA
j_gene: TRBJ1-1
abundance: few
CDR3nt: TGTGCCAGTAGTATCGAAGGGGTGAACACTGAAGCTTTCTTT
CDR3aa: CASSIEGVNTEAFF

v_gene: TRBV7-9
d_gene: NA
j_gene: TRBJ2-3
abundance: few
CDR3nt: TGTGCCACTGGGACTTCTTACGATCCCGATACGCAGTATTTT
CDR3aa: CATGTSYDPDTQYF

v_gene: TRBV13
d_gene: NA
j_gene: TRBJ2-2
abundance: many
CDR3nt: TGTGCCAGCAGCTTAAAACCTCTTTCAGTGAACGGGGAGCTGTTTTTT
CDR3aa: CASSLKPLSVNGELFF

v_gene: TRBV29-1
d_gene: TRBD2
j_gene: TRBJ2-7
abundance: few
CDR3nt: TGCAGCGTTAGGGCGGGAGCAACTTTCGAGCAGTACTTC
CDR3aa: CSVRAGATFEQYF

v_gene: TRBV6-5
d_gene: NA
j_gene: TRBJ2-3
abundance: few
CDR3nt: TGTGCCAGCCGGCCCCATACGCAGTATTTT
CDR3aa: CASRPHTQYF

v_gene: TRBV12-3/TRBV12-4
d_gene: NA
j_gene: TRBJ2-1
abundance: NA
CDR3nt: TGTGCCAGCAGTATAGGACCCTCCTACAATGAGCAGTTCTTC
CDR3aa: CASSIGPSYNEQFF

v_gene: TRBV5-6
d_gene: TRBD1
j_gene: TRBJ2-5
abundance: few
CDR3nt: TGTGCCAGCAGCATTCAGGACAGGCCGGAAGAGACCCAGTACTTC
CDR3aa: CASSIQDRPEETQYF

v_gene: TRBV7-9
d_gene: TRBD1
j_gene: TRBJ2-7
abundance: NA
CDR3nt: TGTGCCAGCAGCTTAGCGGGGACAGGGGGTCCCTCCTACGAGCAGTACTTC
CDR3aa: CASSLAGTGGPSYEQYF

v_gene: TRBV20-1
d_gene: TRBD2
j_gene: TRBJ2-1
abundance: NA
CDR3nt: TGCAGTGCTAGAGATGTAAGAGCGGGAGGCCCAAAGGAGCAGTTCTTC
CDR3aa: CSARDVRAGGPKEQFF

v_gene: TRBV6-1
d_gene: TRBD1
j_gene: TRBJ1-3
abundance: NA
CDR3nt: TGTGCCAGCAGCCCAGGGGAAGGGGGCAGAAACACCATATATTTT
CDR3aa: CASSPGEGGRNTIYF